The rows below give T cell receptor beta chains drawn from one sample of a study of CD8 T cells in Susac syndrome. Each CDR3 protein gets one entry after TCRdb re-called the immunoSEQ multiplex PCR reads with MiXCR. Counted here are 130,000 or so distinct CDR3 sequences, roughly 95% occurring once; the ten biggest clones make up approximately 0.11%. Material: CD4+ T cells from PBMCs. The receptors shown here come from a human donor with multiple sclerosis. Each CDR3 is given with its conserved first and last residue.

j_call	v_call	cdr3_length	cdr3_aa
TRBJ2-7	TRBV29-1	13	CSVAPGGSYEQYF
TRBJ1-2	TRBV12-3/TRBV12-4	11	CASSLTIKRTF
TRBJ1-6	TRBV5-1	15	CASSLSWTSGAALHF
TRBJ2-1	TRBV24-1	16	CATSTTGTSDYNEQFF
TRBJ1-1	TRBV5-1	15	CASSLEGVLNTEAFF
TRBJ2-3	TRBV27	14	CASMSGGAGDTQYF
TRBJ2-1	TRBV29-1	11	CSVEQGGEQFF
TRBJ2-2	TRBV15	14	CATSTGYNTGELFF
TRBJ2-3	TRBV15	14	CATSWDSVTDTQYF
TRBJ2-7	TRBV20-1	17	CSARWGPGSPSSYEQYF
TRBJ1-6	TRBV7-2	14	CASSQTGGFSPLHF
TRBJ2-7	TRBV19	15	CASSTQSGPFYEQYF
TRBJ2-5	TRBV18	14	CASSPTGGGETQYF
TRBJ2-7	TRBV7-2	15	CASSPQTGGGFEQYF
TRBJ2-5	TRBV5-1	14	CASSIGTGQETQYF
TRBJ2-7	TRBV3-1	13	CASSHRGGYEQYF
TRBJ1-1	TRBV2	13	CASAIVTRTEAFF
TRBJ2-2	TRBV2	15	CASSAGASVAGELFF
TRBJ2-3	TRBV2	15	CASREPGQRILAQYF
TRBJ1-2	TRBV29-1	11	CSVGKVGGYTF
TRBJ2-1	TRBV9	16	CASSPAPRDEHNEQFF
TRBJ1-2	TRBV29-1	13	CSVETAHNYGYTF
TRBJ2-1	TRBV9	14	CASSVRGSTDEQFF
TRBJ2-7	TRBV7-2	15	CASSLAGTSSYEQYF
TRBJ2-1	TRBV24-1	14	CATSGLSSYNEQFF